These T cell receptor beta chains were read from a single sample in a study of blood T cell repertoires in COVID-19. Profiled with immunoSEQ multiplex PCR; TCRdb holds only in-frame clones, not every one. This table has some 210,000 clones, roughly 80% appearing once. The specimen was peripheral blood. The receptors come from a human donor in a cohort sampled during active COVID-19. CDR3s include the opening cysteine and the closing phenylalanine or tryptophan. Each record gives: J gene, clone size, D gene, V gene, CDR3 DNA, CDR3 protein. A D gene is named only where the DNA matches it firmly. The listing skips clone size in some rows; elsewhere it reads once, few, many or a size class.

TRBJ2-3,-,TRBD2,TRBV7-9,TGTGCCAGCAGCTCGGGGCCTAAGACTAGCGGGGGGAGCACAGATACGCAGTATTTT,CASSSGPKTSGGSTDTQYF
TRBJ1-5,-,TRBD1,TRBV20-1,TGCAGTGCTAGTGGGGGACAGGGCTTGATACCCCAGCATTTT,CSASGGQGLIPQHF
TRBJ1-2,-,-,TRBV6-6,TGTGCCAGCAGTTACTCTTCAGGAACCTATGGCTACACCTTC,CASSYSSGTYGYTF
TRBJ2-3,-,-,TRBV24-1,TGTGCCACCAGTCATCCGGTTATGGGCACAGATACGCAGTATTTT,CATSHPVMGTDTQYF
TRBJ1-3,-,-,TRBV7-9,TGTGCCAGCTGCCGGGAGGCTGGAAACACCATATATTTT,CASCREAGNTIYF
TRBJ2-3,-,-,TRBV7-6,TGTGCCAGCAGCTTAGCGCAGGGATCAGATACGCAGTATTTT,CASSLAQGSDTQYF
TRBJ2-6,-,TRBD1,TRBV15,TGTGCCACCAGCAGAGGCCCGGGACAGGGGTTTGGGGCCAACGTCCTGACTTTC,CATSRGPGQGFGANVLTF
TRBJ2-7,-,-,TRBV30,TGTGCCTGGAGTGTCGGGGTCCAAACCTACGAGCAGTACTTC,CAWSVGVQTYEQYF
TRBJ2-3,-,-,TRBV24-1,TGTGCCACCAGTGATCAGATCCTTTCTAGCACAGATACGCAGTATTTT,CATSDQILSSTDTQYF
TRBJ2-2,-,-,TRBV5-1,TGCGCCAGCAGCTTGGGGGTGTCTGGGCCAAACACCGGGGAGCTGTTTTTT,CASSLGVSGPNTGELFF
TRBJ1-3,-,TRBD1,TRBV2,TGTGCCAGCATTGGACAGGGGTTAGGTAACACCATATATTTT,CASIGQGLGNTIYF
TRBJ2-2,-,-,TRBV11-3,TGTGCCAGCAGCCCCGACACTCTCTACGGCGGGGAGCTGTTTTTT,CASSPDTLYGGELFF
TRBJ1-3,-,-,TRBV5-1,TGCGCCAGCAGCTTGTCAGCGACTGGAAACACCATATATTTT,CASSLSATGNTIYF
TRBJ1-1,-,-,TRBV5-1,TGCGCCAGCAGCTTGTCCAGGGTCACTGAAGCTTTCTTT,CASSLSRVTEAFF
TRBJ1-4,-,-,TRBV18,TGTGCCAGCTCACCACGGACGGGGCGGGGTGAAAAACTGTTTTTT,CASSPRTGRGEKLFF
TRBJ1-5,-,-,TRBV6-5,TGTGCCAGCTCCGGGGGGCACCAGCCCCAGCATTTT,CASSGGHQPQHF
TRBJ1-2,-,-,TRBV27,TGTGCCAGCAGCGGGAGTGGGTATGGCTACACCTTC,CASSGSGYGYTF
TRBJ1-5,-,-,TRBV20-1,TGCAGTGCCACTACACTGGATCCCCAGCATTTT,CSATTLDPQHF
TRBJ2-5,-,-,TRBV7-8,TGTGCCAGCAGCTTAGCGCGGTTTACTTTGACCCAGTACTTC,CASSLARFTLTQYF
TRBJ2-3,-,-,TRBV3-1/TRBV3-2,TGTGCCAGCAGCCAAGACCTAATAGGGGCTCACTCAGATACGCAGTATTTT,CASSQDLIGAHSDTQYF
TRBJ2-1,-,TRBD2,TRBV28,TGTGCCAGCAGTTTACGCCGACTAGCGAGTTGGGGTAAGCAGTTCTTC,CASSLRRLASWGKQFF
TRBJ2-7,-,-,TRBV27,TGTGCCAGCAGCCGCCGGCAGCTTGGGCCCTACGAGCAGTACTTC,CASSRRQLGPYEQYF
TRBJ2-1,-,TRBD2,TRBV14,TGTGCCAGCAGCCGGGCGGGAGGGAGTTACAATGAGCAGTTCTTC,CASSRAGGSYNEQFF
TRBJ2-1,few,TRBD2,TRBV2,TGTGCCAGCAGAACTAGCGGGGGGCCGAGCTCCTACAATGAGCAGTTCTTC,CASRTSGGPSSYNEQFF
TRBJ1-3,-,-,TRBV5-4,TGTGCCAGCAGTTCCGAAGGGGGAGGGCTGAGCTCTGGAAACACCATATATTTT,CASSSEGGGLSSGNTIYF
TRBJ2-5,once,TRBD1,TRBV19,TGTGCCAGTAGTCACGAAGGGACAGGGAGGGAGACCCAGTACTTC,CASSHEGTGRETQYF
TRBJ1-2,-,TRBD1,TRBV6-5,TGTGCCAGCATCCAGGACAGGGACGGCTATGGCTACACCTTC,CASIQDRDGYGYTF
TRBJ1-2,few,TRBD1,TRBV19,TGTGCCAGTGGGGGTAACGACAGGGCTCATGGCTACACCTTC,CASGGNDRAHGYTF
TRBJ2-1,-,-,TRBV18,TGTGCCAGCGGCGGCGGGGAAGACTCCTACAATGAGCAGTTCTTC,CASGGGEDSYNEQFF
TRBJ2-5,-,-,TRBV28,TGTGCCAGCAGCCTACCACAGGGGGGGGAGACCCAGTACTTC,CASSLPQGGETQYF
TRBJ2-6,-,-,TRBV18,TGTGCCAGCAAACAGGGAGCTGGGGCCAACGTCCTGACTTTC,CASKQGAGANVLTF